This TCR beta chain was obtained from a study of PD-1 blockade in mismatch repair-deficient tumors. Study-wide results and limits: After pembrolizumab, tumor-resident clones rose rapidly, then generally contracted before radiologic responses.

Worth noting for this clone: As yet, its antigen is unknown.

Mismatch repair deficiency was confirmed in all patients, by PCR or immunohistochemistry. Some clones are missing from TCRdb's copy, which holds only in-frame ones; the method was immunoSEQ multiplex PCR. Here the sample spans approximately 63,000 clones, about 91% being singletons. V dropped 1 base and J dropped 9 bases, with 16 bases sitting between them. Per germline, CDR1 SGHTA and CDR2 FQGNSA. CDR3 size: 15 residues. This sequence was found in an adult with mismatch repair-deficient cancer. This chain uses TRBV7-2 with TRBJ2-1; possibly TRBD2 for D (6 bases). The sequencing here drew on peripheral blood, taken 52 weeks after starting pembrolizumab. The CDR3 DNA sequence: TGTGCCAGCAGCTTAGTATCGGGAGCAGGCGGTGAGCAGTTCTTC. This translates into CASSLVSGAGGEQFF.